This TCR beta chain was captured by sequencing in a study of shared clonotypes between healthy human individuals. Study overall: Samples came from a couple of female and three male donors aged 18 to 49.

Repertoires were generated with immunoSEQ multiplex PCR, while TCRdb's copy carries only in-frame clones and drops some. The sample holds hundreds of thousands of clones, 55% to 85% seen once. V was trimmed by 4 bases and J by 1 base, leaving 18 bases between them. Germline lookup yields CDR1 SGHDT and CDR2 YYEEEE. CDR3 length: 16 amino acids. Both subsets, CD45RA+ naive and CD45RA-negative memory, were split from the CD4+ cells. The chain carries TRBV5-6 and TRBJ2-7; D perhaps matches TRBD2 (5 bases). The material sequenced was memory CD4+ T cells sorted from blood. Stated subset: CD45RA-negative fraction. This clonotype was obtained from a woman in her thirties in good health. The CDR3 region is CASSVTGSGRSYEQYF. The CDR3 DNA sequence: TGTGCCAGCAGCGTCACCGGGTCGGGGAGATCCTACGAGCAGTACTTC.